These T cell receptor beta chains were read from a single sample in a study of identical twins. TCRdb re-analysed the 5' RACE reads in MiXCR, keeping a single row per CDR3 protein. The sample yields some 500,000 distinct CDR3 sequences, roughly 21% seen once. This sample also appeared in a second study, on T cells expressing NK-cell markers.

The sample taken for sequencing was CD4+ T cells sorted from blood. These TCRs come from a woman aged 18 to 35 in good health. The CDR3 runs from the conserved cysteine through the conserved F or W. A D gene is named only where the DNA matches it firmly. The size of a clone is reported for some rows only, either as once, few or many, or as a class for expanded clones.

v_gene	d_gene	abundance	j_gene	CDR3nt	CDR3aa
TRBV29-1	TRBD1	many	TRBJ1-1	TGCAGCGTTCTTCCTTTCGGGACAGCGAACACTGAAGCTTTCTTT	CSVLPFGTANTEAFF
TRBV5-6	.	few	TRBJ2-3	TGTGCCAGCAGGGATAATCGGTGGGGGACAGATACGCAGTATTTT	CASRDNRWGTDTQYF
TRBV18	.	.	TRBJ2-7	TGTGCCAGCTCCCCCGCCCAGAGCTCCTACGAGCAGTACTTC	CASSPAQSSYEQYF
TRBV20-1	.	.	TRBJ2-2	TGCAGTGTTCGAGGGGGGCGGAGGGAGCTGTTTTTT	CSVRGGRRELFF
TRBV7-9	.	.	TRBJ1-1	TGTGCCAGCAGTTCGGGAGCAGGAGGGGACACTGAAGCTTTCTTT	CASSSGAGGDTEAFF
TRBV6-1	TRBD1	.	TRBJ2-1	TGTGCCAGCAGTCCCAAGACAGGGATGAATGAGCAGTTCTTC	CASSPKTGMNEQFF
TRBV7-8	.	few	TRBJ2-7	TGTGCCAGCAGCTTGACGGCATGGGGCGAGCAGTACTTC	CASSLTAWGEQYF
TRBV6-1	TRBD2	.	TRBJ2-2	TGTGCCAGTCGGCGAGCGGGAGGGCCTGAGACCGGGGAGCTGTTTTTT	CASRRAGGPETGELFF
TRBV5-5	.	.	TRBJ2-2	TGTGCCAGCAGTCGCCCCCCGGGATTCACCGGGGAGCTGTTTTTT	CASSRPPGFTGELFF
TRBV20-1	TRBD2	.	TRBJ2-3	TGCAGTGCTAGACTTACTAGCGGGGGGGCTGTCACAGATACGCAGTATTTT	CSARLTSGGAVTDTQYF
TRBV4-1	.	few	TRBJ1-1	TGCGCCAGCAGCCACCAGACGGAGAACACTGAAGCTTTCTTT	CASSHQTENTEAFF
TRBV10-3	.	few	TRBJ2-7	TGTGCGGGGGGTAGCTCCTACGAGCAGTACTTC	CAGGSSYEQYF
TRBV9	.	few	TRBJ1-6	TGTGCCAGCAGCGGGGTTGGTAATTCACCCCTCCACTTT	CASSGVGNSPLHF
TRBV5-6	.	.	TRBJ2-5	TGTGCCAGCAGCGGAAGGGGCGGCGGGGAGACCCAGTACTTC	CASSGRGGGETQYF
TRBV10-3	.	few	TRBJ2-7	TGTGCCATCAGGACAGGACCCTACGAGCAGTACTTC	CAIRTGPYEQYF
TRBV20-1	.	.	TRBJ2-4	TGCAGTGCGCCTGACAGGATCCAGAAAAACATTCAGTACTTC	CSAPDRIQKNIQYF
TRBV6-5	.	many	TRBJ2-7	TGTGCCAGCAGTTTTGGGGCCCACGAGCAGTACTTC	CASSFGAHEQYF
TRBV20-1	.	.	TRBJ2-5	TGCAGTGCCCCACCCCCGACGCAAGAGACCCAGTACTTC	CSAPPPTQETQYF
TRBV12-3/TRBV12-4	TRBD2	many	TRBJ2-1	TGTGCCAGCAGTTCCCGCGGGGGGCCCTACAATGAGCAGTTCTTC	CASSSRGGPYNEQFF
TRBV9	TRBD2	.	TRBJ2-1	TGTGCCAGCAGCCACAGACTAGCGGGAGGCTACAATGAGCAGTTCTTC	CASSHRLAGGYNEQFF
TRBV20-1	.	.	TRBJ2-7	TGCAGTGCTAGACGATTGGGCTACGAGCAGTACTTC	CSARRLGYEQYF
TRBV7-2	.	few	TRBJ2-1	TGTGCCAGCAGCTTCAGCGGTACGGGTTACAATGAGCAGTTCTTC	CASSFSGTGYNEQFF